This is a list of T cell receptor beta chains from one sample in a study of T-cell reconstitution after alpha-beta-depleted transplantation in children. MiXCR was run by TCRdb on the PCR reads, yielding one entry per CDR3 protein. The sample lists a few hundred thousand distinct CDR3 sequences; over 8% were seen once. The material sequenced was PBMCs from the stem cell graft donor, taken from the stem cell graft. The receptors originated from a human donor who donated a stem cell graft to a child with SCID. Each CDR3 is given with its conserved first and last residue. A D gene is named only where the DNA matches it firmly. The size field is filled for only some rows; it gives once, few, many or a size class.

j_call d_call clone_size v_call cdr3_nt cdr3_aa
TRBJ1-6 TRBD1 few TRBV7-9 TGTGCCATCGAACCCTGGGACAGGGGGAATTCACCCCTCCACTTT CAIEPWDRGNSPLHF
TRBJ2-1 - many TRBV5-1 TGCGCCAGCAGCTTCATCGCAGGGACGTCCTACAATGAGCAGTTCTTC CASSFIAGTSYNEQFF
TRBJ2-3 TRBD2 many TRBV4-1 TGCGCCAGCAGCCTCAGCGGGGGAGCAAACACAGATACGCAGTATTTT CASSLSGGANTDTQYF
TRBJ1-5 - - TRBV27 TGTGCCAGCAGTTTAGTACAGTGGGATCAGCCCCAGCATTTT CASSLVQWDQPQHF
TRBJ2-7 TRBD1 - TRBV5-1 TGCGCCAGCAGCTTTTGGAGTACAGGGGTTTCACCCTACGAGCAGTACTTC CASSFWSTGVSPYEQYF
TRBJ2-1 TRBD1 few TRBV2 TGTGCCAGCAGCGGACGACAGGGGGTCGGGGAGCAGTTCTTC CASSGRQGVGEQFF
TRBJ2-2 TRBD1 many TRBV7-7 TGTGCTAGCAGCTTAGCCAGGACAGGGAACACCGGGGAGCTGTTTTTT CASSLARTGNTGELFF
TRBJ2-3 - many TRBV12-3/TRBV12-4 TGTGCCAGCAACAGGGGCACAGATACGCAGTATTTT CASNRGTDTQYF
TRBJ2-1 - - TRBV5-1 TGCGCCAGCAGCCCCGGCGGTATCAGACAGTATTCCTACAATGAGCAGTTCTTC CASSPGGIRQYSYNEQFF
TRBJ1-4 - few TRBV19 TGTGCCAGTAGTATATTGCACGGGAATGAAAAACTGTTTTTT CASSILHGNEKLFF
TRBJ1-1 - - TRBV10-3 TGTGCCATCAGTGAGGGAATGCCGGGGAACACTGAAGCTTTCTTT CAISEGMPGNTEAFF
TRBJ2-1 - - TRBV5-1 TGCGCCAGCAGCTTGGTTTCTACCTACAATGAGCAGTTCTTC CASSLVSTYNEQFF
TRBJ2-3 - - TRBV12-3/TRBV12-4 TGTGCCAGCAGGCCGGGACAAAACACAGATACGCAGTATTTT CASRPGQNTDTQYF
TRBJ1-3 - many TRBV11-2 TGTGCCAGCAGCCCAAGGGAGGGAAACACCATATATTTT CASSPREGNTIYF
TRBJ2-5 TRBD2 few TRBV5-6 TGTGCCAGCAGCTTGGTTCTAGCGGGGGACCAAGAGACCCAGTACTTC CASSLVLAGDQETQYF
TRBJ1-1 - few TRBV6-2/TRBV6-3 TGTGCCAGCGGGAATGGAATGAACACTGAAGCTTTCTTT CASGNGMNTEAFF
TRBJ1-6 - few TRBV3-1 TGTGCCAGCAGCCAATGGAGTAGCTCCTATAATTCACCCCTCCACTTT CASSQWSSSYNSPLHF
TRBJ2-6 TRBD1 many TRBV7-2 TGTGCCAGCAGCTTACGCGGACAGGGTCTAGCCTCTGGGGCCAACGTCCTGACTTTC CASSLRGQGLASGANVLTF
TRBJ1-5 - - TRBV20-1 TGCAGTGCCGCAGCGGGAGCCCTTCAGCCCCAGCATTTT CSAAAGALQPQHF
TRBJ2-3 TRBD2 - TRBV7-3 TGTGCCAGCAGCTTGCTAGCGGGGGGACGGGGAGATACGCAGTATTTT CASSLLAGGRGDTQYF
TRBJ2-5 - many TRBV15 TGTGCCACCAGCAGAGGGGGAGAGACCCAGTACTTC CATSRGGETQYF
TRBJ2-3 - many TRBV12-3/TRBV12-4 TGTGCCAGCAGTTTTCTCTCTAGCACAGATACGCAGTATTTT CASSFLSSTDTQYF
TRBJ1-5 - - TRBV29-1 TGCAGCGTTGAGGAAGTAGAGGGTGGGCCCCAGCATTTT CSVEEVEGGPQHF
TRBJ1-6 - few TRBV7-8 TGTGCCAGCAGAGCAGCGGGGGTCTGGTCACCCCTCCACTTT CASRAAGVWSPLHF
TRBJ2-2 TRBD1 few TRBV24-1 TGTGCCACCAGTGAAACAGGGACAGGGACCACCGGGGAGCTGTTTTTT CATSETGTGTTGELFF
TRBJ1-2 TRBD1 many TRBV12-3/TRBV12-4 TGTGCCAGCGGGGACAGGGGGCCGGGGGGCTACACCTTC CASGDRGPGGYTF
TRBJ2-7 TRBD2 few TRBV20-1 TGCAGTGCTTCAACCTCGGGGGGGCGTAGCGACGAGCAGTACTTC CSASTSGGRSDEQYF
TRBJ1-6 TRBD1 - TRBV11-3 TGTGCCAGCAGCTCCGGACAGGGTGATTCACCCCTCCACTTT CASSSGQGDSPLHF
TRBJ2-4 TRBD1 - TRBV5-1 TGCGCCAGCAGCTTGGGCGACAGGGAAAAAAACATTCAGTACTTC CASSLGDREKNIQYF
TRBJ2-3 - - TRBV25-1 TGTGCCAGCAGTCAGGACCTTTATGCAGATACGCAGTATTTT CASSQDLYADTQYF
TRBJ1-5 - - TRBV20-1 TGCAGTGCACTCGTACCAGGGTTGAATCAGCCCCAGCATTTT CSALVPGLNQPQHF
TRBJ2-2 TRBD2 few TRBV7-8 TGTGCCAGCAGCGCGGGACTAACGAACACCGGGGAGCTGTTTTTT CASSAGLTNTGELFF
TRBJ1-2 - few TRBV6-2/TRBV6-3 TGTGCCAGCAGTTACTCGAGTATAAGAGACAGTCTGATAGTCTTC CASSYSSIRDSLIVF
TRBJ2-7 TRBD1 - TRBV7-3 TGTGCCAGCAGCCCCGGGACAGGGAAACCCTACGAGCAGTACTTC CASSPGTGKPYEQYF
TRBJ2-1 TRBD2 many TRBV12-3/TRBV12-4 TGTGCCAGCACCTTGACTAGCGGGGGGTCATATGAGCAGTTCTTC CASTLTSGGSYEQFF
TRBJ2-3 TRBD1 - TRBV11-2 TGTGCCAGCAGCAGGGGGCCTGGCACAGATACGCAGTATTTT CASSRGPGTDTQYF
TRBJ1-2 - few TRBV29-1 TGCAGCGTTGAAAGGGGCCTGACTTATGGCTACACCTTC CSVERGLTYGYTF
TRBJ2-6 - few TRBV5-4 TGTGCCAGCGTGTCGGGCTCTGGGGCCAACGTCCTGACTTTC CASVSGSGANVLTF
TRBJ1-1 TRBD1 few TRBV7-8 TGTGCCAGCAGCTTAATCGGCCGACAGGGGGGCACTGAAGCTTTCTTT CASSLIGRQGGTEAFF
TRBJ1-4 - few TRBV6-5 TGTGCCAGCAGTTACTCCCCCCAGGAAAAACTGTTTTTT CASSYSPQEKLFF
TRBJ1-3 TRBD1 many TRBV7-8 TGTGCCACCTCGGGACAGGGGGCTTATGGAAACACCATATATTTT CATSGQGAYGNTIYF
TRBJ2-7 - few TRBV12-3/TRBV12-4 TGTGCCAGCAGTTTTGAGTTTGTGGGCGAGCAGTACTTC CASSFEFVGEQYF
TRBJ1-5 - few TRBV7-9 TGTGCCAGCAGCTCCGGCGGGGGCAGCAATCAGCCCCAGCATTTT CASSSGGGSNQPQHF
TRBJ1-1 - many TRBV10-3 TGTGCCATCAGTGAGTCGGTGAACACTGAAGCTTTCTTT CAISESVNTEAFF
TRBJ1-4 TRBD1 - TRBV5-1 TGCGCCAGCCGCTTAGGACAGGGGAATGAAAAACTGTTTTTT CASRLGQGNEKLFF
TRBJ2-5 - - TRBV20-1 TGCAGTGCTAGAGATACGGGGCGAGAGACCCAGTACTTC CSARDTGRETQYF
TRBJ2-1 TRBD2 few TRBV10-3 TGTGCCATCAGTGAGGGTGGACTAGCGGGGAACAATGAGCAGTTCTTC CAISEGGLAGNNEQFF
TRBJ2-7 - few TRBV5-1 TGCGCCAGCAGCTCCCAGGCAGGGGCTGGCTCCTACGAGCAGTACTTC CASSSQAGAGSYEQYF
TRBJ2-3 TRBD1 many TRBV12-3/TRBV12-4 TGTGCCAGCAGTCCCCGGGACAGGGTTCGGGGCACAGATACGCAGTATTTT CASSPRDRVRGTDTQYF
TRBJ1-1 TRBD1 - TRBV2 TGTGCCAGCAGCCCTCCGGGGACAGCCAACACTGAAGCTTTCTTT CASSPPGTANTEAFF
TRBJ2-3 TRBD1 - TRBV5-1 TGCGCCAGCAGCCACCGGGACAGCGGCACAGATACGCAGTATTTT CASSHRDSGTDTQYF
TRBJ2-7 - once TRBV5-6 TGTGCCAGCAGCCCGGGACAAAACGAGCAGTACTTC CASSPGQNEQYF
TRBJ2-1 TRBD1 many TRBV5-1 TGCGCCAGCAGCTTGAATTCGGGACAGGGGACGAGCTCCTACAATGAGCAGTTCTTC CASSLNSGQGTSSYNEQFF
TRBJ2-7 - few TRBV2 TGTGCCAGCAGTGAGGCGGGGTACCACGAGCAGTACTTC CASSEAGYHEQYF